Below are 8 T cell receptor beta chains sequenced from a single sample in a study of cytomegalovirus exposure and HLA in healthy donors. Some clones are missing from TCRdb's copy, which holds only in-frame ones; the method was immunoSEQ multiplex PCR. The sample has some 180,000 clones, around nine tenths seen once. Sequencing was done on a sample of PBMCs. The receptors come from a man aged 30 to 45 in good health and CMV-seropositive.

Points on this clone: The same CDR3 is also encoded by other DNA sequences in this sample. CDR3: CASSYGQGVYEQYF. CDR3 in DNA: TGTGCCAGCAGTTACGGGCAGGGAGTCTACGAGCAGTACTTC. The V call is TRBV6-5, the J call TRBJ2-7, with D tentatively TRBD1 or TRBD2 (5 bases each). The germline V gene has CDR1 MNHEY and CDR2 SVGAGI. Trimming shortened V by 2 bases and J by 3 bases, and 11 bases separated the two germline ends. The CDR3 has 14 residues.

The chain links TRBV4-3 to TRBJ2-1; a possible D gene is TRBD1 (5 bases). Trimming took 4 bases from V and 8 from J, leaving 9 bases between them. CDR1 is LGHNA, CDR2 YSLEER, per germline. The CDR3 spans 12 residues. CDR3 protein: CASSPTEHEQFF. CDR3 DNA sequence: TGCGCCAGCAGCCCGACAGAACATGAGCAGTTCTTC.

A remark on this clone: A much larger clone is a single base away; this may be a read error. The chain combines TRBV28 with TRBJ2-6; no reliable D call. The V gene lost 5 bases and the J gene lost 0 bases, with 5 bases spanning the gap. This CDR3 is built from 14 residues. Germline V CDR1 and CDR2: MDHEN, SYDVKM. The CDR3 sequence is CASSPYSGANVLTF. DNA of the CDR3: TGTGCCAGCAGTCCCTACTCTGGGGCCAACGTCCTGACTTTC. Full variable domain (remainder filled in from reference TRBV28 and TRBJ2-6): DVKVTQSSRYLVKRTGEKVFLECVQDMDHENMFWYRQDPGLGLRLIYFSYDVKMKEKGDIPEGYSVSREKKERFSLILESASTNQTSMYLCASSPYSGANVLTFGAGSRLTVL.

The V call is TRBV9, the J call TRBJ2-7; weak D call: TRBD2 (5 bases). Trimming removed 0 bases at V and 3 bases at J, with 10 bases between. The CDR3 sequence is 14 residues long. In germline, CDR1 is SGDLS, CDR2 YYNGEE. This CDR3 is CASSVGGLSYEQYF. CDR3 nucleotide sequence: TGTGCCAGCAGCGTAGGAGGGCTCAGCTACGAGCAGTACTTC.

The chain carries TRBV5-1 and TRBJ2-3; D is tentatively TRBD1 or TRBD2 (5 bases each). Germline V lookup: CDR1 SGHRS, CDR2 YFSETQ. With 1 base removed from V and 2 bases from J, the gap between germline ends came to 8 bases. The CDR3 runs 14 residues. For the CDR3, the DNA is TGCGCCAGCAGCTTGCGGGACCCCACAGATACGCAGTATTTT. Amino acid sequence: CASSLRDPTDTQYF.

The J gene is TRBJ1-1, the V gene TRBV4-1; no firm D call. With 2 bases removed from V and 0 bases from J, the gap between germline ends came to 10 bases. Germline V gene sequence: CDR1 MGHRA, CDR2 YSYEKL. There are 15 residues in the CDR3. The CDR3 loop reads CASSQNSVMNTEAFF. DNA for the CDR3: TGCGCCAGCAGCCAAAATTCTGTTATGAACACTGAAGCTTTCTTT.

The chain is built from TRBV27 and TRBJ1-3; D remains unclear. The germline V gene encodes CDR1 MNHEY and CDR2 SMNVEV (reference sequence). V dropped 2 bases and J dropped 8 bases, with 16 bases sitting between them. CDR3 length: 15 amino acids. CDR3 sequence reads: CASSLGVNSQDTIYF. The CDR3 bases are TGTGCCAGCAGTTTAGGGGTCAACTCACAAGACACCATATATTTT.

V usage is TRBV30 and J usage is TRBJ1-6; D might be TRBD1 (5 bases). Between the trimmed V and J ends, which lost 0 bases and 14 bases, there was a span of 14 bases. This CDR3 has 13 residues. CDR1 GTSNPN and CDR2 SVGIG come from the germline V gene (reference sequence). The CDR3: CAWSVQMGGALHF. The CDR3 bases are TGTGCCTGGAGTGTACAAATGGGGGGGGCCCTCCACTTT.